This T cell receptor beta chain was identified during a study of shared clonotypes between healthy human individuals. CD45RO-negative, CCR7-selected cells formed the naive CD8 fraction, which excluded terminally differentiated effector memory CD45RA+ cells. With regard to this clone: Its antigen remains unidentified.

The sorted-subset replicate PCRs were given 200 ng DNA, which is 31,000 or so T cell genomes. Repertoires were generated with immunoSEQ multiplex PCR, while TCRdb's copy carries only in-frame clones and drops some. In the table there are 450,000 to 700,000 clones, less than 97% of which are singletons. Points from the study as a whole: Larger richness was generally estimated for naive than memory subsets.

The sample was naive CD8+ T cells sorted from blood. This receptor was obtained from a woman aged 25 to 39 in good health.

CDR3 amino acids: CASSSRTGRVKTQYF. The CDR3 bases are TGTGCCAGCAGCTCCCGGACAGGGAGGGTGAAGACCCAGTACTTC. V is TRBV11-2 and J is TRBJ2-5; possible D gene TRBD1, 8 bases. From germline, CDR1 is SGHAT and CDR2 FQNNGV. V was shortened by 4 bases and J by 6 bases, with 18 bases between the two germline ends. The CDR3 runs to 15 residues.